These 8 T cell receptor beta chains were all obtained from the same sample, sequenced in a study of blood T cells in healthy people across ages. Then a second PCR, running roughly 7 to 11 cycles, was carried out with a sample-barcoded 5' primer and a J-beta primer mix. TCRdb redid the calling of the 5' RACE reads with MiXCR, one entry per CDR3 protein. The sample lists around 1,700,000 distinct CDR3 sequences, 28% occurring once. The sequenced sample consisted of blood. The receptors stem from a woman aged 25-40 years in good health.

In the case of this clonotype: One base away lies a much larger clone, so this may be a sequencing read error. The chain is built from TRBV5-1 and TRBJ2-1, with D possibly TRBD2 on 6 matching bases. Per germline, CDR1 SGHRS and CDR2 YFSETQ. CDR3 length: 14 amino acids. Trimming shortened V by 4 bases and J by 10 bases, and 18 bases separated the two germline ends. In nucleotides, the CDR3 is TGCGCCAGCAGCCCGGGACTCCATGCGGACGAGCAGTTCTTC. This sequence encodes CASSPGLHADEQFF.

V and J are TRBV7-2 and TRBJ2-7; the match to TRBD2 covers 8 bases. Per the germline V gene, CDR1 is SGHTA and CDR2 is FQGNSA. V trimming: 7 bases; J trimming: 4 bases; junction bases outside the gene matches: 15. The CDR3 has 16 residues. Here the CDR3 reads CASTYQGTGGFYEQYF. DNA of the CDR3: TGTGCCAGCACCTACCAAGGGACGGGAGGGTTTTACGAGCAGTACTTC.

Ten or more counts support this clonotype. The chain combines TRBV6-5 with TRBJ2-7, with D tentatively TRBD1 or TRBD2 (6 bases each). Germline V gene sequence: CDR1 MNHEY, CDR2 SVGAGI. V lost 2 bases and J 0 bases, leaving 11 bases between the germline ends. This CDR3 spans 15 amino acids. CDR3 sequence (DNA): TGTGCCAGCAGTTACGGGGGGCGTCCCTCCTACGAGCAGTACTTC. This gives the protein CASSYGGRPSYEQYF.

The sample holds many counts of this clonotype. This chain connects TRBV29-1 to TRBJ2-7; TRBD1 matches 10 bases. CDR1 is SQVTM and CDR2 is ANQGSEA in the germline V gene. V shed 4 bases, J shed 3 bases, and the junction held 3 bases outside the gene matches. This CDR3 is 13 amino acids long. The CDR3, as DNA: TGCAGCGTTGCCGGGACAGGGGACTACGAGCAGTACTTC. Translated: CSVAGTGDYEQYF.

This clonotype was observed a few times. The chain uses TRBV12-3 or TRBV12-4 and TRBJ1-5; no clear D. This CDR3 is 17 amino acids long. V shed 5 bases and J shed 0 bases, with 17 bases lying between them. The CDR3 protein is CASSKRGRAYSNQPQHF. The CDR3 DNA sequence: TGTGCCAGCAGTAAGCGTGGAAGGGCTTATAGCAATCAGCCCCAGCATTTT.

This clonotype was picked up many times. This rearrangement joins TRBV5-1 to TRBJ2-3; 7 nucleotides align to TRBD1. J lost 0 bases, V lost 4 bases, and 2 bases had no gene match. CDR1 is SGHRS, CDR2 YFSETQ, per germline. The CDR3 loop spans 14 amino acids. The CDR3 reads CASSPGQSTDTQYF. The DNA of the CDR3 is TGCGCCAGCAGCCCGGGACAGAGCACAGATACGCAGTATTTT.

The V and J genes are TRBV28 and TRBJ1-1; 11 nucleotides align to TRBD1. CDR1 is MDHEN, CDR2 SYDVKM, per germline. The length of the CDR3 is 13 residues. V trimming: 6 bases; J trimming: 6 bases; junction bases outside the gene matches: 3. The CDR3 here is CASRGQGVPEAFF. The CDR3 coding sequence is TGTGCCAGCAGGGGACAGGGGGTCCCTGAAGCTTTCTTT.

This chain uses TRBV29-1 with TRBJ1-2; tentative D call: TRBD1 (5 bases). Germline-derived CDR1 and CDR2 are SQVTM and ANQGSEA. V was cut by 3 bases and J by 2 bases, with 13 bases left in between. CDR3 size: 14 residues. CDR3 protein: CSVEPGRRNYGYTF. CDR3 DNA sequence: TGCAGCGTTGAGCCAGGGAGGAGGAACTATGGCTACACCTTC.